The 17 T cell receptor beta chains reported below all come from one sample, sequenced in a study of blood T cells in healthy people across ages. A second PCR of roughly 7 to 11 cycles used a sample-barcoded 5' primer and a J-beta primer mix. A single record per CDR3 protein comes from TCRdb applying MiXCR to the 5' RACE reads. Of 800,000 or so distinct CDR3 sequences in the sample, around half were seen once. The sample taken for sequencing was blood. These TCRs come from an elderly man in good health.

The rearrangement links TRBV24-1 to TRBJ1-2; a weak D match, TRBD1 (5 bases). The CDR3 has 12 residues. V gave up 7 bases and J gave up 4 bases, with 9 bases separating them. The germline V gene encodes CDR1 KGHDR and CDR2 SFDVKD. CDR3 residues: CATSVDSYGYTF. The DNA for the CDR3 is TGTGCCACCAGCGTCGACAGCTATGGCTACACCTTC.

To note about this clonotype: A read error may be the cause here, since a much bigger clone is one base away. The chain combines TRBV7-9 with TRBJ2-7, with D unclear. Germline assignment: CDR1 SEHNR and CDR2 FQNEAQ (reference sequence). V was clipped by 4 bases and J by 10 bases, with 17 bases between them. The CDR3 length is 13 residues. This chain's CDR3 is CASSSAAQEAQYF. CDR3 in DNA: TGTGCCAGCAGCTCCGCTGCGCAAGAGGCCCAGTACTTC.

The chain combines TRBV4-3 with TRBJ2-7; the match to TRBD1 covers 7 bases. Germline V CDR1 and CDR2: LGHNA, YSLEER. V shed 5 bases, J shed 5 bases, and the junction held 6 bases outside the gene matches. The CDR3 loop spans 13 amino acids. CDR3 in amino acids: CASSEGGWDEQYF. In DNA form, the CDR3 reads TGCGCCAGCAGCGAAGGGGGCTGGGACGAGCAGTACTTC.

This clonotype was detected only once. The J gene is TRBJ2-5, the V gene TRBV7-8; TRBD2 aligns across 12 bases. Per germline, CDR1 SGHVS and CDR2 FQNEAQ. The ends lost 3 bases at V and 4 bases at J; junction bases unmatched: 3. The CDR3 covers 15 residues. CDR3 loop: CASSFPGLAGETQYF. DNA for the CDR3: TGTGCCAGCAGCTTCCCGGGACTAGCGGGAGAGACCCAGTACTTC.

A remark on this clonotype: At one end the junction does not follow the germline gene, possibly because of a read error. This chain links TRBV29-1 with TRBJ2-2; the D is unclear. The CDR3 length is 14 residues. Germline V lookup: CDR1 SQVTM, CDR2 ANQGSEA. CDR3 sequence (DNA): TGCAGCGTTGAAAATCGGGCCAACATCGGGGAGCTGTTTTTT. Translation: CSVENRANIGELFF.

This chain uses TRBV7-9 with TRBJ2-1, with TRBD1 matching 7 bases. With V trimmed by 11 bases and J by 5 bases, 9 bases remained unmatched. This CDR3 region has 13 residues. CDR1 is SEHNR, CDR2 FQNEAQ, per germline (reference sequence). Here the CDR3 DNA reads TGTGCCGCTGAACCCCAGGGGGACAATGAGCAGTTCTTC. Protein product: CAAEPQGDNEQFF.

Comments on this clonotype: The junction departs from the called germline gene at one end, perhaps through a read error. The J gene is TRBJ2-3, the V gene TRBV15, with 8 positions matching TRBD2. There are 16 residues in the CDR3. Germline V gene sequence: CDR1 LNHNV, CDR2 YYDKDF (reference sequence). The CDR3 reads CAASRGVAGSTDTQYF. CDR3 nucleotide sequence: TGTGCCGCCAGCAGAGGGGTAGCGGGATCCACAGATACGCAGTATTTT.

The chain recombines TRBV30 with TRBJ2-5; no clear D gene. Trimming left V 4 bases short and J 4 bases short, with 10 bases between. The germline V gene encodes CDR1 GTSNPN and CDR2 SVGIG (reference sequence). The CDR3 contains 12 residues. CDR3 residues: CAWKRVGETQYF. The CDR3 DNA reads as TGTGCCTGGAAGCGAGTGGGAGAGACCCAGTACTTC.

As regards this clonotype: It may be a read error: a sequence one base away is much more abundant. The chain couples TRBV7-3 to TRBJ2-3, with D tentatively TRBD2 (5 bases). This CDR3 comprises 15 residues. The germline V gene has CDR1 SGHTA and CDR2 FQGTGA. This CDR3 reads CASSQATSGSDTRYF. The CDR3 DNA follows: TGTGCCAGCAGCCAGGCGACCAGCGGTTCAGATACGCGGTATTTT.

This clonotype is medium-sized (0.01 to 0.1%) by share. This sequence joins TRBV10-3 and TRBJ2-5, with 7 bases identical to TRBD2. Germline CDR1 reads ENHRY; CDR2 reads SYGVKD. The CDR3 has 14 amino acids. With V trimmed by 0 bases and J by 2 bases, 0 bases remained unmatched. CDR3 DNA: TGTGCCATCAGTGAGTCGGGGGGGCAAGAGACCCAGTACTTC. Protein product: CAISESGGQETQYF.

The V and J genes are TRBV18 and TRBJ2-3; 9 bases are a match to TRBD2. Germline assignment: CDR1 KGHSH and CDR2 LQKENI. This CDR3 contains 16 residues. The V segment lost 1 base and the J segment 2 bases; nucleotides outside the gene matches: 4. Written as DNA, the CDR3 is TGTGCCAGCTCACCACAGGGGACTAGCATCACAGATACGCAGTATTTT. This translates into CASSPQGTSITDTQYF. Using reference TRBV18 and TRBJ2-3 for the parts outside the CDR3, the full variable domain is NAGVMQNPRHLVRRRGQEARLRCSPMKGHSHVYWYRQLPEEGLKFMVYLQKENIIDESGMPKERFSAEFPKEGPSILRIQQVVRGDSAAYFCASSPQGTSITDTQYFGPGTRLTVL.

The chain carries TRBV3-1 and TRBJ1-4; 11 bases fit TRBD1. CDR3 length: 13 amino acids. Per the germline V gene, CDR1 is LGHDT and CDR2 is YNNKEL (reference sequence). Trimming cost V 3 bases and J 13 bases; bases outside gene matches: 4. For the CDR3, the DNA is TGTGCCAGCAGCCAGGAAGGGACAGGGGGACTGTTTTTT. Protein: CASSQEGTGGLFF.

The chain carries TRBV29-1 and TRBJ2-3, with D uncertain. Trimming took off 5 bases at V and 2 bases at J, with 17 bases between the two ends. This CDR3 has 15 amino acids. Germline assignment: CDR1 SQVTM and CDR2 ANQGSEA. The CDR3 reads CSVPTTAAITDTQYF. The CDR3 nucleotides read TGCAGCGTTCCAACGACTGCCGCGATCACAGATACGCAGTATTTT.

This clonotype has at least ten counts. J is TRBJ2-7 and V is TRBV7-2; 12 bases are shared with TRBD2. Per germline, CDR1 SGHTA and CDR2 FQGNSA. Trimming at V came to 3 bases and at J to 3 bases, leaving 6 bases not matched to a gene. This CDR3 has 16 residues. CDR3 bases: TGTGCCAGCAGCTTCCGACTAGCGGGAGTCAGCTACGAGCAGTACTTC. Its translation is CASSFRLAGVSYEQYF.

This clonotype has a single count. The V and J genes are TRBV14 and TRBJ2-4; the D gene is possibly TRBD1 (5 bases). The J call may be in error: the DNA end matches TRBJ2-5 better. This CDR3 region has 15 residues. CDR1 is SGHDN and CDR2 is FVKESK in the germline V gene. DNA of the CDR3: TGTGCCAGCAGCCAAGTACAGGATCGACAAGAGACCCAGTACTTC. This translates into CASSQVQDRQETQYF.

Only a few counts were recorded for this clonotype. The rearrangement uses TRBV10-3 and TRBJ2-1, with 9 nucleotides matching TRBD2. This CDR3 is 16 amino acids long. Germline CDR1 is ENHRY and CDR2 is SYGVKD. J gave up 1 base and V 6 bases, and 7 bases lay outside the gene matches. The CDR3, as DNA: TGTGCCATCAGGGATGGACTAGCGTGGTCCTACAATGAGCAGTTCTTC. It specifies CAIRDGLAWSYNEQFF.

The chain uses TRBV5-4 and TRBJ1-1; D is possibly TRBD1 (5 bases). The germline V gene encodes CDR1 SGHNT and CDR2 YYREEE (reference sequence). V lost 1 base and J lost 4, with 14 bases in between. The CDR3 consists of 15 residues. CDR3 nucleotide sequence: TGTGCCAGCAGCTTGTATGGGACGCCGGTCACTGAAGCTTTCTTT. Amino acids: CASSLYGTPVTEAFF.